This T cell receptor beta chain was identified in a study of blood T cell repertoires in COVID-19. The CDR3 contains 13 residues. V lost 7 bases, J lost 0 bases, and 6 bases lay in between. TCRdb keeps only in-frame clones here, not all; method: immunoSEQ multiplex PCR. The sample lists about 130,000 clones, around 81% occurring once. This clonotype originated in a woman in her forties or fifties with acute or convalescent COVID-19. The chain employs TRBV12-3 or TRBV12-4 and TRBJ1-4, with D hard to call. The sample taken for sequencing was peripheral blood. The CDR3 loop reads CASTFSTNEKLFF. As DNA, the CDR3 is TGTGCCAGCACCTTCTCAACTAATGAAAAACTGTTTTTT.